This T cell receptor beta chain was found in a study of CD8 T cells in ankylosing spondylitis. Many counts were recorded for this clonotype. The target antigen is unknown. Whole-study findings and limits: Disease-linked clones proved CD8+ and comparatively uncommon in peripheral blood. Reportedly, significant enrichment of disease-linked clones occurred in matched ankylosing spondylitis synovial fluid. Ankylosing spondylitis blood appeared to be characterized by a TCR beta motif of several highly homologous variants. Some motif variants were previously reported in reactive arthritis synovial fluid and blood.

Construction of TCR beta libraries was performed using quantitative 5'-RACE with molecular barcodes. MiXCR was run by TCRdb on the 5' RACE reads, yielding one entry per CDR3 protein. The sample has about 800,000 distinct CDR3 sequences; about 11% are singletons. Germline values: CDR1 SGHRS, CDR2 YFSETQ. After removal of 5 bases from V and 0 bases from J, the junction contained 2 bases not matched to a gene. CDR3 length: 15 amino acids. Material: blood, either unsorted or a sorted T cell fraction (not recorded which). The TCR originated in a male donor with ankylosing spondylitis. The chain couples TRBV5-1 to TRBJ2-2, with TRBD1 identical over 9 bases. The DNA for the CDR3 is TGCGCCAGCAGACGACAGGGGGCGAACACCGGGGAGCTGTTTTTT. Translating it yields CASRRQGANTGELFF.